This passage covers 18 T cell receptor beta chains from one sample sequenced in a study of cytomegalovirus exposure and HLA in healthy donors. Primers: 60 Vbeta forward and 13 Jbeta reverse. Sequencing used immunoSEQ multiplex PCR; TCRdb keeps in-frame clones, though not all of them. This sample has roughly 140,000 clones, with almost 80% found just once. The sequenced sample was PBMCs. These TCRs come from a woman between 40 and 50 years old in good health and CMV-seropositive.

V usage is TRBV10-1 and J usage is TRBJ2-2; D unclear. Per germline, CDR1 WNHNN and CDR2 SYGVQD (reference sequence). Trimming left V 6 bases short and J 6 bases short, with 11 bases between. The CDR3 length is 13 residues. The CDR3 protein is CASSPNNPGELFF. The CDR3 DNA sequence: TGCGCCAGCAGCCCGAACAATCCCGGGGAGCTGTTTTTT.

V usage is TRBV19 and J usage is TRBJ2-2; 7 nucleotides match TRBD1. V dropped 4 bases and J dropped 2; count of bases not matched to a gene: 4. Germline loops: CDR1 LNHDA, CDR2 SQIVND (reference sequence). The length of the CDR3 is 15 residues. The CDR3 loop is CASSTTGSNTGELFF. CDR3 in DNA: TGTGCCAGTAGTACGACAGGGTCCAACACCGGGGAGCTGTTTTTT.

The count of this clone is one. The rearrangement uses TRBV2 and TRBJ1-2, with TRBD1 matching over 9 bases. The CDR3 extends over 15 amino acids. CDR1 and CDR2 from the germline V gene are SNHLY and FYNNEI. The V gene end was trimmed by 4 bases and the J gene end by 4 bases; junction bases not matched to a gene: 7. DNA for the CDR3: TGTGCCAGCAGTGCGGGACAGGGTTGGAGCTATGGCTACACCTTC. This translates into CASSAGQGWSYGYTF.

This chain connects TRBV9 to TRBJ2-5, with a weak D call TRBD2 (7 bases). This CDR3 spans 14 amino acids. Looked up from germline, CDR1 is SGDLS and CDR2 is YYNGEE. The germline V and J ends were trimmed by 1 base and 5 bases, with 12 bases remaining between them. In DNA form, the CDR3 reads TGTGCCAGCAGCGTAATGGGGGGGCAGGAGACCCAGTACTTC. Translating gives CASSVMGGQETQYF.

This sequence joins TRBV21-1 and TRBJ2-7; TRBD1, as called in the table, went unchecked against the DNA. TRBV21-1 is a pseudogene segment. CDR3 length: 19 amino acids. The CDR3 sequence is CASSKALFGTAPLTYEQYF. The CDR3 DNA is TGTGCCAGCAGCAAAGCGCTCTTCGGGACAGCACCCCTGACCTACGAGCAGTACTTC.

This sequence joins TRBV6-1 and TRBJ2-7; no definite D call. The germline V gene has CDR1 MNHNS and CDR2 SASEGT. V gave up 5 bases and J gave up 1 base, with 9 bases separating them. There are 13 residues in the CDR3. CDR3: CASSRSTSYEQYF. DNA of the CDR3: TGTGCCAGCAGTCGGTCCACTTCCTACGAGCAGTACTTC.

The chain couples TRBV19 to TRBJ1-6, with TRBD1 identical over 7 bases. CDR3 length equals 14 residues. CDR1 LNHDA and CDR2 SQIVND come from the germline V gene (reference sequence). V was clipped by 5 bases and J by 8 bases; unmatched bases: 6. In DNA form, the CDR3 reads TGTGCCAGTAGTCAGGGACAGCAGCATTCACCCCTCCACTTT. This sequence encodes CASSQGQQHSPLHF.

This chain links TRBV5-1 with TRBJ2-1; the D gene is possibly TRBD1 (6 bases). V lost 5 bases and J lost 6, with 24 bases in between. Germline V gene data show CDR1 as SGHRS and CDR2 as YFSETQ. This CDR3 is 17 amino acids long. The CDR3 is CASSLSRTDSRSNEQFF. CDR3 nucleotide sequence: TGCGCCAGCAGTTTATCTCGGACAGATTCCAGGAGCAATGAGCAGTTCTTC.

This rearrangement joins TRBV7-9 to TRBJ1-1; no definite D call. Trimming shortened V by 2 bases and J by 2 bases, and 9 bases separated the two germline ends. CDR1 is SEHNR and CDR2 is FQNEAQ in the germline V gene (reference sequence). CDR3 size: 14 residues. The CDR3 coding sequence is TGTGCCAGCAGCTTACAACAGACCAACACTGAAGCTTTCTTT. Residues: CASSLQQTNTEAFF.

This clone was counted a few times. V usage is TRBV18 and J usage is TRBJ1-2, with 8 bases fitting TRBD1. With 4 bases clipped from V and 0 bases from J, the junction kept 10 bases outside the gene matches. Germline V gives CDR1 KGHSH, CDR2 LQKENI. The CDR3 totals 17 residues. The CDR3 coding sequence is TGTGCCAGCTCACAAGGGACAGGCTCCCTCTCTAACTATGGCTACACCTTC. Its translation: CASSQGTGSLSNYGYTF.

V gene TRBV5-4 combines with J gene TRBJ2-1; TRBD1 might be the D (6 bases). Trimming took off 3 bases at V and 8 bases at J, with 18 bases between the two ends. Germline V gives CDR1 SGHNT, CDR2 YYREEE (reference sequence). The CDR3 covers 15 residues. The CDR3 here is CASSSPGALGDEQFF. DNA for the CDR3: TGTGCCAGCAGCTCCCCAGGGGCTCTAGGAGATGAGCAGTTCTTC.

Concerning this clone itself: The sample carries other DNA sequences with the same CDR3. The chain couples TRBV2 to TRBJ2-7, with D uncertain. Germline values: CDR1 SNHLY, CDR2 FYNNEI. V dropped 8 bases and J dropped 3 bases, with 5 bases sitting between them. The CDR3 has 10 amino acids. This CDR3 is CASSRYEQYF. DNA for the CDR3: TGTGCCAGCTCCCGCTACGAGCAGTACTTC.

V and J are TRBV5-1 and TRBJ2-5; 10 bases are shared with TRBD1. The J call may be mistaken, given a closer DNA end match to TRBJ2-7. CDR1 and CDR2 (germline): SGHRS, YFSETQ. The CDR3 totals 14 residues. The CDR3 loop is CASSLGDRGNEQYF. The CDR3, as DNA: TGCGCCAGCAGCTTGGGGGACAGGGGAAACGAGCAGTACTTC.

The CDR3 loop is CAWSGPYRGLGYTF. The DNA for the CDR3 is TGTGCCTGGAGTGGACCCTACAGGGGGCTTGGCTACACCTTC. The chain couples TRBV30 to TRBJ1-2; 9 positions match TRBD1. Germline V gene data show CDR1 as GTSNPN and CDR2 as SVGIG (reference sequence). Trimming removed 1 base from V and 7 bases from J; junction bases left unmatched: 7. The CDR3 covers 14 residues.

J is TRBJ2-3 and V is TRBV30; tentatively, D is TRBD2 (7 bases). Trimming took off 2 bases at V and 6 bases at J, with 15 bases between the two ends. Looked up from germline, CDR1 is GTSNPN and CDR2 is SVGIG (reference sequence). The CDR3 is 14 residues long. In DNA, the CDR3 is TGTGCCTGGAGTTTTCCGGGGGGCAGGGATACGCAGTATTTT. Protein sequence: CAWSFPGGRDTQYF.

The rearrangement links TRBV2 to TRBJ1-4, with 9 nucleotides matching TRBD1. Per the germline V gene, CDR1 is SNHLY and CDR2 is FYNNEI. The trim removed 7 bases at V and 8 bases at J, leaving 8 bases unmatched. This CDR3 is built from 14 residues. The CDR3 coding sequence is TGTGCCAGCACTGATAGGACAGGGGTCGAAAAACTGTTTTTT. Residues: CASTDRTGVEKLFF.

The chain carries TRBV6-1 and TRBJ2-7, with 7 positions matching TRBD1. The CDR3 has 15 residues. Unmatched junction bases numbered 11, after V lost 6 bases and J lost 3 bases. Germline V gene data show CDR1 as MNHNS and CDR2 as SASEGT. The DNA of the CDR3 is TGTGCCAGCAGGCCCGGGGCAGGGGGTAACTACGAGCAGTACTTC. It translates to CASRPGAGGNYEQYF.

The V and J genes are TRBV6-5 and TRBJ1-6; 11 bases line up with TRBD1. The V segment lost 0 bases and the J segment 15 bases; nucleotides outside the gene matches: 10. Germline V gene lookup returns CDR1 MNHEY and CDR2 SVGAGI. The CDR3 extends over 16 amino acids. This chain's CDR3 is CASSYSRTGGLRSLHF. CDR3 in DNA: TGTGCCAGCAGTTACTCTAGGACAGGGGGCCTTAGGAGCCTCCACTTT.